This TCR beta chain was obtained from a study of cytomegalovirus exposure and HLA in healthy donors. In the study overall: The 95 to 150 validation repertoires, a later analysis reported, used the same platform as the 666 first-cohort repertoires. Findings and limits, study-wide: According to a later analysis, TCR clusters from the first cohort tended to co-occur in the 120 or so validation repertoires. The study flagged approximately 180 TCR beta chains as cytomegalovirus-associated.

Profiling relied on immunoSEQ multiplex PCR, and the TCRdb table lists in-frame clones only, not all of them. The sample has 200,000 or so clones, about four fifths seen once. This clone was recorded a few times. Its antigen remains unidentified. Trimming took off 1 base at V and 5 bases at J, with 8 bases between the two ends. CDR3 length: 14 residues. CDR1 LGHNA and CDR2 YSLEER come from the germline V gene. Sample: PBMCs. The chain couples TRBV4-3 to TRBJ2-2; maybe TRBD2 (5 bases). The source of this sequence is a man aged 18 to 30 in good health and CMV-seropositive. The CDR3 sequence: CASSQVGGTGELFF. The CDR3 nucleotides are TGCGCCAGCAGCCAAGTAGGAGGAACCGGGGAGCTGTTTTTT.